The entry below describes one T cell receptor (beta chain). This specimen belongs to a study of blood T cell repertoires in COVID-19. Background on the study: Some COVID-19 samples were acute and others convalescent; all came from the United States, Italy and Spain.

Original analysis: Amplification of reference gene primers provided the estimated nucleated cell counts. TCRdb keeps only in-frame clones here, not all; method: immunoSEQ multiplex PCR. V, J and clone size are those of that table, while D and trimming were read from the DNA. The sample has fewer than 500,000 clones; around 90% are singletons. Enrolled through a virtual design, the participants were between roughly 18 and 100 years of age and came from around 25 US areas. Categorization into cohorts depended on clinical history that participants reported. This receptor was obtained from a woman under 30 with acute COVID-19. The sequenced sample consisted of PBMCs or T cells enriched from blood (not recorded which).

The CDR3 bases are TGCAGCGTTGAAGATCAACCTACCTACGAGCAGTACTTC. The encoded protein is CSVEDQPTYEQYF. The chain joins TRBV29-1 to TRBJ2-7; D gene unclear. This CDR3 has 13 residues. Trimming cost V 0 bases and J 2 bases, with 8 bases left between them. The V gene's germline CDR1 is SQVTM and CDR2 ANQGSEA.